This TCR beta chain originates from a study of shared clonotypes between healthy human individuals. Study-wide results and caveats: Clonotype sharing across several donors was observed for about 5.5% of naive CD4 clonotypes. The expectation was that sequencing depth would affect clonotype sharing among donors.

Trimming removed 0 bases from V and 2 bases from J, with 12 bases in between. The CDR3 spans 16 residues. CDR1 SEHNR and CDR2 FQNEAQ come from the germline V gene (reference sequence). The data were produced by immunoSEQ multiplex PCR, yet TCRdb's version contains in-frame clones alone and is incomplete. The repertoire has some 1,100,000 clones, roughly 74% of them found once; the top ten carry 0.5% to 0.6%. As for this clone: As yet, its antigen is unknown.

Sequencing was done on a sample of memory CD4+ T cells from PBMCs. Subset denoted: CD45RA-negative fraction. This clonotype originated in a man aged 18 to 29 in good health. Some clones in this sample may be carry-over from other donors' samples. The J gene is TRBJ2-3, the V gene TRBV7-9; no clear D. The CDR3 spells CASSLAVLGDTDTQYF. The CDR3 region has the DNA TGTGCCAGCAGCTTAGCAGTCCTTGGGGACACAGATACGCAGTATTTT.